The source of this T cell receptor beta chain is a study of PD-L1 blockade in urothelial cancer. Overall study: Male sex and bladder-origin urothelial cancer were recorded for about 85% of the roughly 30 patients. The median T cell count in blood samples was some 140,000.

This sample's time point: peripheral blood 6 weeks after treatment start. Patients' cancers were locally advanced or metastatic urothelial carcinomas. CDR3 length equals 15 residues. Germline V gene sequence: CDR1 MDHEN, CDR2 SYDVKM. Trimming left V 3 bases short and J 4 bases short, with 15 bases between. Profiling relied on immunoSEQ multiplex PCR, and the TCRdb table lists in-frame clones only, not all of them. Counted here are approximately 50,000 clones, around 89% occurring once; the ten biggest clones make up 2.4%. The chain is built from TRBV28 and TRBJ1-1, with a tentative D call TRBD1 (5 bases). This clonotype was obtained from a man in his fifties or sixties with urothelial cancer. Material: PBMCs, obtained around atezolizumab (anti-PD-L1) treatment. In nucleotides, the CDR3 is TGTGCCAGCAGTTTTGATGGTTCGGGGGTCACTGAAGCTTTCTTT. Amino acid sequence: CASSFDGSGVTEAFF.